What follows are 24 T cell receptor beta chains derived from one specimen sequenced in a study of T cell responses to AZD1222 COVID-19 vaccine. Libraries were prepared by immunoSEQ multiplex PCR; TCRdb keeps only in-frame clonotypes and omits some of them. The sample holds roughly 100,000 clones, more than 85% seen once. The sequencing here drew on peripheral blood, taken on day 0 of AZD1222 vaccination. Every receptor here comes from an adult in good health.

The V gene is TRBV5-6, the J gene TRBJ2-7; D is tentatively TRBD1 or TRBD2 (5 bases each). The ends were cut back, 3 bases at V and 6 bases at J, with 16 bases in the middle. The CDR3 length is 14 residues. Germline-derived CDR1 and CDR2 are SGHDT and YYEEEE. The CDR3 DNA reads TGTGCCAGCAGCTCCGGGACCTCCCGGGTCGAGCAGTACTTC. It specifies CASSSGTSRVEQYF.

The rearrangement joins TRBV28 to TRBJ1-3; 9 nucleotides align to TRBD1. V lost 3 bases, J lost 2 bases, and 17 bases stayed unmatched. Germline V gives CDR1 MDHEN, CDR2 SYDVKM. The CDR3 spans 20 residues. The CDR3 sequence: CASSFSGLGGTGSAGNTIYF. The CDR3 region has the DNA TGTGCCAGCAGTTTTAGTGGATTGGGGGGGACAGGGTCCGCTGGAAACACCATATATTTT.

The chain carries TRBV7-8 and TRBJ1-3; D not resolved. This CDR3 comprises 14 residues. CDR1 and CDR2 (germline): SGHVS, FQNEAQ. Trimming cost V 5 bases and J 0 bases, with 8 bases left between them. DNA for the CDR3: TGTGCCAGCAGCCCTCTCGACTCTGGAAACACCATATATTTT. As protein: CASSPLDSGNTIYF.

This clone was observed a few times. The chain uses TRBV29-1 and TRBJ1-1; D gene uncertain. This CDR3 region has 12 residues. Per the germline V gene, CDR1 is SQVTM and CDR2 is ANQGSEA. V was pared by 7 bases and J by 11 bases, with 20 bases between. The CDR3 sequence: CSAIGGPPGAFF. The CDR3, as DNA: TGCAGCGCCATAGGCGGGCCTCCCGGCGCTTTCTTT.

The CDR3 DNA sequence: TGTGCCAGCAGTTTGTTAAGACAGGCGTCTGAAGCTTTCTTT. Its translation is CASSLLRQASEAFF. This chain connects TRBV28 to TRBJ1-1; D might be TRBD1 (6 bases). V lost 3 bases and J 6 bases, leaving 14 bases between the germline ends. The germline CDR1 and CDR2 sequences are MDHEN and SYDVKM. CDR3 length equals 14 residues.

The chain links TRBV6-5 to TRBJ1-2; TRBD1 might be the D (6 bases). V lost 5 bases to trimming and J lost 4 bases, with 11 bases between them. The CDR3 totals 13 residues. The germline V gene encodes CDR1 MNHEY and CDR2 SVGAGI. The CDR3 protein is CASSRGQLYGYTF. CDR3 coding DNA: TGTGCCAGCAGTCGAGGACAGCTCTATGGCTACACCTTC.

This clone was detected once. V gene TRBV11-2 combines with J gene TRBJ1-1; possible D gene TRBD1, 5 bases. The CDR3 is 14 residues long. The V gene lost 6 bases and the J gene lost 1 base, with 12 bases spanning the gap. Per germline, CDR1 SGHAT and CDR2 FQNNGV. The CDR3 nucleotides read TGTGCCAGCAGGGCAGGGTGGACGAACACTGAAGCTTTCTTT. Amino acids: CASRAGWTNTEAFF.

This clone was seen a handful of times. The chain carries TRBV5-1 and TRBJ1-2; D perhaps matches TRBD1 (6 bases). The CDR3 length is 14 residues. The ends were cut back, 0 bases at V and 8 bases at J, with 14 bases in the middle. Germline V gene sequence: CDR1 SGHRS, CDR2 YFSETQ. This CDR3 is CASSLADAGDGYTF. CDR3 nucleotide sequence: TGCGCCAGCAGCTTGGCCGACGCAGGGGACGGCTACACCTTC.

The rearrangement joins TRBV19 to TRBJ1-4; D possibly corresponds to TRBD1 (6 bases). Germline CDR1 and CDR2: LNHDA and SQIVND (reference sequence). The CDR3 sequence is 15 residues long. V was shortened by 8 bases and J by 17 bases, with 30 bases between the two germline ends. Here the CDR3 reads CASRGRDTQTPGSFF. The DNA of the CDR3 is TGTGCCAGTCGAGGGAGGGACACGCAAACCCCAGGGTCCTTTTTT.

The V gene is TRBV9, the J gene TRBJ2-2; D unclear. Germline loops: CDR1 SGDLS, CDR2 YYNGEE. The germline V and J ends were trimmed by 4 bases and 5 bases, with 12 bases remaining between them. This CDR3 has 14 residues. As DNA, the CDR3 is TGTGCCAGCAGCCCCCTTTCTGGAACCGGGGAGCTGTTTTTT. Translating it yields CASSPLSGTGELFF.

The J gene is TRBJ2-1, the V gene TRBV11-2; TRBD2 agrees at 7 bases. This CDR3 has 13 amino acids. Trimming took 5 bases from V and 7 from J; bases not matched to a gene: 5. The germline V gene encodes CDR1 SGHAT and CDR2 FQNNGV. The CDR3 sequence: CASSLGTTNEQFF. The CDR3 DNA reads as TGTGCCAGCAGCCTGGGGACTACAAATGAGCAGTTCTTC. The variable domain in full, completed from reference TRBV11-2 and TRBJ2-1, reads EAGVAQSPRYKIIEKRQSVAFWCNPISGHATLYWYQQILGQGPKLLIQFQNNGVVDDSQLPKDRFSAERLKGVDSTLKIQPAKLEDSAVYLCASSLGTTNEQFFGPGTRLTVL.

V and J are TRBV5-1 and TRBJ2-5, with D maybe TRBD2 (6 bases). In germline, CDR1 is SGHRS, CDR2 YFSETQ. The CDR3 is made up of 14 amino acids. V lost 4 bases to trimming and J lost 2 bases, with 12 bases between them. The CDR3 reads CASSRAGGQETQYF. CDR3 bases: TGCGCCAGCAGCCGTGCCGGGGGACAAGAGACCCAGTACTTC.

The J gene is TRBJ2-1, the V gene TRBV7-2; D is undetermined. V lost 1 base and J lost 9, with 16 bases in between. The CDR3 contains 15 residues. Germline loops: CDR1 SGHTA, CDR2 FQGNSA. DNA of the CDR3: TGTGCCAGCAGCTTAGATGTTGGAGTCATTGGTGAGCAGTTCTTC. The encoded protein is CASSLDVGVIGEQFF. Full variable domain (outside the CDR3, taken from reference TRBV7-2 and TRBJ2-1): GAGVSQSPSNKVTEKGKDVELRCDPISGHTALYWYRQSLGQGLEFLIYFQGNSAPDKSGLPSDRFSAERTGGSVSTLTIQRTQQEDSAVYLCASSLDVGVIGEQFFGPGTRLTVL.

In the case of this clone: Its ends do not fully match the called genes, so a read error is possible. The genes are TRBV7-3 and TRBJ2-7, with 11 bases that match TRBD2. Germline V gene data show CDR1 as SGHTA and CDR2 as FQGTGA. The CDR3 length is 14 residues. The chain's CDR3 is CASGHRASGRSRNF. The CDR3, as DNA: TGTGCCAGCGGTCACCGGGCTAGCGGGAGGTCTCGGAACTTC.

The chain carries TRBV10-3 and TRBJ1-4, with 9 bases matching TRBD1. Germline-derived CDR1 and CDR2 are ENHRY and SYGVKD. V trimming: 5 bases; J trimming: 7 bases; junction bases outside the gene matches: 8. The CDR3 is 15 amino acids. In DNA, the CDR3 is TGTGCCATCAGTCATACAGGGGGCGAGGGTGAAAAACTGTTTTTT. This gives the protein CAISHTGGEGEKLFF.

This clone was seen a handful of times. The chain joins TRBV7-8 to TRBJ2-1; D is uncertain. CDR1 and CDR2 (germline): SGHVS, FQNEAQ. With 8 bases removed from V and 9 bases from J, the gap between germline ends came to 20 bases. The CDR3 contains 14 residues. CDR3 in DNA: TGTGCCAGCCGCCGCAGGTCCTATGACATTGAGCAGTTCTTC. Residues: CASRRRSYDIEQFF.

The chain couples TRBV6-1 to TRBJ2-1, with TRBD2 matching 9 bases. Germline CDR1 MNHNS, CDR2 SASEGT. This CDR3 region has 14 residues. V was pared by 1 base and J by 8 bases, with 3 bases of the junction left unmatched. CDR3 protein: CASSEGTSVDEQFF. The CDR3 nucleotides read TGTGCCAGCAGTGAAGGGACTAGCGTTGATGAGCAGTTCTTC.

This chain links TRBV7-2 with TRBJ2-7; unclear D gene. Germline CDR1 is SGHTA and CDR2 is FQGNSA. The CDR3 runs to 14 residues. Trimming removed 0 bases from V and 0 bases from J, with 6 bases in between. The CDR3: CASSLAESSYEQYF. The CDR3 DNA sequence: TGTGCCAGCAGCTTAGCGGAGAGCTCCTACGAGCAGTACTTC.

The V and J genes are TRBV7-2 and TRBJ2-1; perhaps TRBD1 as D (6 bases). The CDR3 spans 12 residues. Trimming took 6 bases from V and 7 from J, leaving 10 bases between them. Germline CDR1 is SGHTA and CDR2 is FQGNSA. Written as DNA, the CDR3 is TGTGCCAGCAGTACGGACAGAAATGAGCAGTTCTTC. Translating it yields CASSTDRNEQFF.

CDR3 loop: CSATSGGAFDNEQFF. The CDR3 bases are TGCAGCGCGACTAGCGGGGGGGCCTTTGACAATGAGCAGTTCTTC. This chain connects TRBV29-1 to TRBJ2-1; 14 positions agree with TRBD2. Germline V CDR1 and CDR2: SQVTM, ANQGSEA. This CDR3 has 15 residues. V was pared by 7 bases and J by 5 bases, with 7 bases of the junction left unmatched.

This clone showed up just a few times. The rearrangement uses TRBV5-6 and TRBJ2-3; the match to TRBD2 covers 9 bases. CDR3 length equals 15 residues. Per the germline V gene, CDR1 is SGHDT and CDR2 is YYEEEE. J gave up 3 bases and V 1 base, and 3 bases lay outside the gene matches. The CDR3 loop is CASSLPSGVTDTQYF. DNA of the CDR3: TGTGCCAGCAGCTTGCCTAGCGGGGTGACAGATACGCAGTATTTT.

This chain links TRBV29-1 with TRBJ2-1; 8 bases match TRBD2. The CDR3 covers 16 residues. Losses at the gene ends were 7 bases for V and 0 bases for J; bases not matched to a gene: 11. The germline CDR1 and CDR2 sequences are SQVTM and ANQGSEA. CDR3 protein: CSAQGLAGGSYNEQFF. The CDR3 coding sequence is TGCAGCGCCCAAGGACTAGCCGGGGGCTCCTACAATGAGCAGTTCTTC.

Only one count was recorded for this clone. The rearrangement uses TRBV25-1 and TRBJ2-5; 9 bases match TRBD2. This CDR3 region has 13 residues. The germline CDR1 and CDR2 sequences are MGHDK and SYGVNS. The V segment lost 7 bases and the J segment 5 bases; nucleotides outside the gene matches: 5. CDR3 DNA: TGTGCCAGCACCAACGCGGGAGGGGAGACCCAGTACTTC. Translating gives CASTNAGGETQYF.

The genes are TRBV15 and TRBJ1-5, with D hard to call. Trimming removed 0 bases at V and 2 bases at J, with 8 bases between. The V gene's germline CDR1 is LNHNV and CDR2 YYDKDF (reference sequence). The CDR3 runs 15 residues. The CDR3 loop reads CATSRDRVGNQPQHF. CDR3 DNA sequence: TGTGCCACCAGCAGAGATAGGGTGGGCAATCAGCCCCAGCATTTT.